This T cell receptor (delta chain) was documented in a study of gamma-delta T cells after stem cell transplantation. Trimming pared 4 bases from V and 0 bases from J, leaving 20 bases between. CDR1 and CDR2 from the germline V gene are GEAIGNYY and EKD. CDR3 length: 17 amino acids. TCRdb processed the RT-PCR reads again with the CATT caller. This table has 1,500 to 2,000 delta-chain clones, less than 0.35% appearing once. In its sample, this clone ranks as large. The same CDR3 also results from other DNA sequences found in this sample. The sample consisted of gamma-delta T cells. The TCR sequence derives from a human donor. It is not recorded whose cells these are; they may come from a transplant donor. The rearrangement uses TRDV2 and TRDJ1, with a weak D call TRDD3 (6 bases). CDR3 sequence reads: CACDPVLGRQYTDKLIF. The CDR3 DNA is TGTGCCTGTGATCCCGTACTGGGTAGACAGTACACCGATAAACTCATCTTT.